Below are 5 T cell receptor beta chains sequenced from a single sample in a study of cytomegalovirus exposure and HLA in healthy donors. Amplification used 60 Vbeta primers and 13 Jbeta primers. This table comes from immunoSEQ multiplex PCR, and its TCRdb copy is limited to in-frame clones, with some not included. Of approximately 180,000 clones in the sample, under 85% were seen once. Sequenced input: PBMCs. The origin of the receptors is a human donor in good health.

A few counts support this clone. V and J are TRBV7-9 and TRBJ1-2; D not certain. The CDR3 spans 12 residues. Germline values: CDR1 SEHNR, CDR2 FQNEAQ (reference sequence). Deletions cut 3 bases from V and 5 bases from J, with 7 bases between. CDR3 DNA sequence: TGTGCCAGCAGCTTCACCGGGTATGGCTACACCTTC. Its translation: CASSFTGYGYTF.

This clone was detected only once. The V call is TRBV5-1, the J call TRBJ1-1; no firm D call. The CDR3 extends over 13 amino acids. In germline, CDR1 is SGHRS, CDR2 YFSETQ. The V gene lost 3 bases and the J gene lost 1 base, with 7 bases spanning the gap. DNA for the CDR3: TGCGCCAGCAGCTCCTCGGGGAACACTGAAGCTTTCTTT. Translating it yields CASSSSGNTEAFF. Together with reference TRBV5-1 and TRBJ1-1, the CDR3 gives the full variable domain: KAGVTQTPRYLIKTRGQQVTLSCSPISGHRSVSWYQQTPGQGLQFLFEYFSETQRNKGNFPGRFSGRQFSNSRSEMNVSTLELGDSALYLCASSSSGNTEAFFGQGTRLTVV.

This chain joins TRBV25-1 and TRBJ2-7; a possible D gene is TRBD1 (5 bases). Germline V lookup: CDR1 MGHDK, CDR2 SYGVNS. CDR3 length: 16 amino acids. V was clipped by 4 bases and J by 4 bases, with 20 bases between them. CDR3 nucleotides: TGTGCCAGCAGTGGAGACAGAACAGCCGGATATTACGAGCAGTACTTC. Encoded protein: CASSGDRTAGYYEQYF.

The chain joins TRBV19 to TRBJ2-7, with 7 bases that match TRBD1. Germline V gene sequence: CDR1 LNHDA, CDR2 SQIVND (reference sequence). J was trimmed by 7 bases and V by 5 bases; bases with no gene match: 8. The CDR3 runs to 13 residues. In DNA, the CDR3 is TGTGCCAGTAGTGCAAACAGGGGAGTGGAGCAGTACTTC. It yields the protein CASSANRGVEQYF. The full variable domain, with the rest looked up from reference TRBV19 and TRBJ2-7, is DGGITQSPKYLFRKEGQNVTLSCEQNLNHDAMYWYRQDPGQGLRLIYYSQIVNDFQKGDIAEGYSVSREKKESFPLTVTSAQKNPTAFYLCASSANRGVEQYFGPGTRLTVT.

Notes on this clone: This same CDR3 is encoded by further DNA sequences in the sample. V and J are TRBV9 and TRBJ1-5; weak D call: TRBD1 (6 bases). Germline V gene lookup returns CDR1 SGDLS and CDR2 YYNGEE. The CDR3 contains 15 residues. V gave up 3 bases and J gave up 0 bases, with 10 bases separating them. The CDR3 loop reads CASSAQGYSNQPQHF. CDR3 sequence (DNA): TGTGCCAGCAGCGCTCAGGGGTATAGCAATCAGCCCCAGCATTTT.